This TCR beta chain stems from a study of PD-L1 blockade in urothelial cancer (dated by TCRdb to 2017 to 2019). Regarding the research as a whole: Every patient began therapy around 2014 and was given atezolizumab 1,200 mg intravenously every 3 weeks. About 90% of the roughly 30 patients were males with bladder-origin urothelial cancer, and about 60% of the roughly 30 reported a prior smoking history. An ECOG performance status of 0 or 1 was recorded for the patients, and 0 to 3 prior chemotherapy regimens had been received by the patients. Blood samples were analyzed at two time points: 3 weeks after treatment start (second dose) and 6 weeks after treatment start. Blood samples gave median yields of approximately 130,000 T cells and 80,000 or so unique TCRs, along with a median clonality of 0.080. An exploratory multi-omic analysis was conducted of the somatic, immune and clinical correlates of response to PD-L1 blockade with atezolizumab in urothelial cancer. TCR sequencing covered pretreatment tumor samples and matched, serially collected peripheral blood taken before and after atezolizumab treatment. Durable clinical benefit meant progression-free survival longer than 6 months, and TCR features were also tested against progression-free and overall survival. In the same patients who had TCR sequencing, pretreatment tumors also underwent whole exome sequencing and RNA sequencing. Durable clinical benefit was achieved by nine patients but not by the remaining 20. Pretreatment blood TCR-seq was available for fewer than 30 patients, at least one posttreatment blood collection was obtained for 25 or so patients, and tumor TCR-seq was available for 25 or so patients. What the work shows at the level of the full study, not this receptor alone: Because of the small sample size (n ≈ 29) and the many exploratory analyses performed, the results are intended to be regarded as hypothesis-generating. At 3 weeks after the start of treatment, tumor-associated TCR clones in peripheral blood had expanded more in patients with durable benefit (n ≈ 20, p = 0.022). A pretreatment peripheral blood TCR clonality below the median was linked to improved progression-free and overall survival.

The cohort included about 30 patients with locally advanced or metastatic urothelial carcinoma who were treated at Memorial Sloan Kettering on a trial protocol. Peripheral blood mononuclear cells were collected pretreatment and during treatment, at between 1 and 8 total time points per patient. The Qiagen DNeasy Blood extraction kit was used to purify genomic DNA from total PBMCs and from tumor samples. Collected pretreatment and during treatment, PBMCs were isolated and stored as previously described. This clone was seen a few times. Its recognized antigen is unknown. No base quality values were provided; no much bigger clone lies one nucleotide off. The germline V gene supplies CDR1 SGHRS and CDR2 YFSETQ. There are 12 amino acids in the CDR3, from cysteine to phenylalanine inclusive. Of the read, only the CDR3 DNA is kept; its 36 bases are in frame from base 1. At the junction V is shortened by 5 bases and J by 3 bases, with 8 bases in between.

Each PCR received spiked-in synthetic TCR analog templates so that absolute template abundance could be estimated from read counts. The immunoSEQ assay used bias-controlled V and J gene primers to amplify TCRbeta CDR3 regions from genomic DNA. Rearranged TCRbeta segments were sequenced at approximately 20X coverage. Per the authors' processing: Clustering was used to correct sequencing errors, and CDR3s were annotated against IMGT to assign V, D and J genes. Out-of-frame and stop-codon sequences were excluded, and only productive TCRbeta rearrangements were used in downstream analyses. Clonality was calculated as one minus the Shannon entropy normalized by the log of the number of unique productive sequences. Fisher's exact test with Benjamini-Hochberg correction, at a threshold of adjusted p below 0.01, was used to find clones that differed between time points or between blood and tumor. This immuneACCESS table, as held by TCRdb, lists in-frame sequences with V and J called but not all clones. Of the missing ones, under half trace to an unresolved V gene in checked studies; the others have no known cause. That table gives V, J and clone size, and the DNA gave D and trimming. For this sample there are 50,000 or so clones; over 75% appear just once. The top ten hold roughly 5% of the sample.

The TCR originated in a man aged 40-49 years with urothelial cancer. The material was PBMCs, obtained around atezolizumab (anti-PD-L1) treatment. The chain is made from TRBV5-1 and TRBJ2-5; TRBD2 is perhaps the D gene, given 6 matching bases. The DNA sequence is as follows: TGCGCCAGCAGAACGGGAGAAGAGACCCAGTACTTC. Its protein is CASRTGEETQYF.